This TCR beta chain was found in a study of blood T cell repertoires in COVID-19. About the research overall: The study drew acute and convalescent COVID-19 samples from the United States, Italy and Spain. PBMCs, B-cell-depleted T cells, or T cells were the source of the cDNA or gDNA that made up the material.

The CDR3 is made up of 15 amino acids. V was trimmed by 6 bases and J by 1 base, leaving 15 bases between them. Per germline, CDR1 MNHEY and CDR2 SVGAGI. Clones were sequenced by immunoSEQ multiplex PCR, and TCRdb holds only the in-frame ones, with some missing. The sample lists some 73,000 clones, under 90% occurring once. Sequenced: peripheral blood. This chain links TRBV6-5 with TRBJ1-1, with D hard to call. This clonotype originated in a woman in her sixties with acute or convalescent COVID-19. DNA of the CDR3: TGTGCCAGCAGCACCACTCCAGGAAGGAACACTGAAGCTTTCTTT. Translated: CASSTTPGRNTEAFF.